The TCR beta chain under discussion was sequenced for a study of vaccination and CD4 T cells after COVID-19. Study details: Two of the convalescents were Hispanic, and convalescents were six males and four females. Subjects got two shots of BNT162b2 or mRNA-1273 vaccine.

The Oncomine TCR Beta short-read assay sequenced DNA from cultured CD4+ T cells. Each CDR3 protein gets one entry after TCRdb re-called the PCR reads with MiXCR. The sample lists under 15,000 distinct CDR3 sequences; roughly 64% were seen once. Treatment specified: roughly 11-day PBMC culture with coronavirus spike peptide pools or control peptides (ViraFEST assay). Following culture for 10 days, CD4+ T cells were isolated by negative selection. A note on this clonotype: As yet, its antigen is unknown.

V was pared by 3 bases and J by 1 base, with 11 bases between. The CDR3 consists of 14 residues. From germline, CDR1 is DFQATT and CDR2 SNEGSKA (reference sequence). The TCR originated in a human donor who had recovered from COVID-19. This chain uses TRBV20-1 with TRBJ2-3; D uncertain. Sequencing was done on a sample of CD4+ T cells from blood, cultured in vitro. The CDR3 reads CSASKAHGTDTQYF. The CDR3 bases are TGCAGTGCTAGCAAGGCCCATGGCACAGATACGCAGTATTTT.